This TCR beta chain was found in a study of cytomegalovirus exposure and HLA in healthy donors. General study results and limits: TCR beta V- and J-gene trimming was later associated with a missense DCLRE1C variant.

The PCR had 60 Vbeta and 13 Jbeta primers. TCRdb's copy holds only in-frame clones and misses some; the assay was immunoSEQ multiplex PCR. Of under 200,000 clones listed, 60% to 80% are singletons. Germline loops: CDR1 SGHTA, CDR2 FQGNSA. Between the trimmed V and J ends, which lost 0 bases and 0 bases, there was a span of 11 bases. The CDR3 is made up of 16 amino acids. Worth noting for this clone: The antigen is unknown.

The genes are TRBV7-2 and TRBJ1-1; a possible D gene is TRBD1 (5 bases). The source material was PBMCs. This TCR was recovered from a man in his fifties in good health and CMV-seropositive. CDR3 in amino acids: CASSLAPDSMNTEAFF. CDR3 in DNA: TGTGCCAGCAGCTTAGCTCCCGACAGCATGAACACTGAAGCTTTCTTT.